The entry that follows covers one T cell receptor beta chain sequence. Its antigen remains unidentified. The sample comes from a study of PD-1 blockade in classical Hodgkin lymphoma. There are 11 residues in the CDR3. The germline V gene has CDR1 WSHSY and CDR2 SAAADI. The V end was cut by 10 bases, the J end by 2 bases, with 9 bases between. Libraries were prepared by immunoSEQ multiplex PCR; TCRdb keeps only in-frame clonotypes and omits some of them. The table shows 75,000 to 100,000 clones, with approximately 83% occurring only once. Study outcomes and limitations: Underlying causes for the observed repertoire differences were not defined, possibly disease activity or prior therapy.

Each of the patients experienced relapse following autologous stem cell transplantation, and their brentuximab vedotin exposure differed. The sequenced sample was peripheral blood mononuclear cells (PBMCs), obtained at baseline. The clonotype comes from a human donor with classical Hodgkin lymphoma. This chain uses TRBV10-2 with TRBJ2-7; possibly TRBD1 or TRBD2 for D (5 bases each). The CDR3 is CATGSAYEQYF. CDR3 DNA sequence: TGCGCCACAGGGAGCGCCTACGAGCAGTACTTC.